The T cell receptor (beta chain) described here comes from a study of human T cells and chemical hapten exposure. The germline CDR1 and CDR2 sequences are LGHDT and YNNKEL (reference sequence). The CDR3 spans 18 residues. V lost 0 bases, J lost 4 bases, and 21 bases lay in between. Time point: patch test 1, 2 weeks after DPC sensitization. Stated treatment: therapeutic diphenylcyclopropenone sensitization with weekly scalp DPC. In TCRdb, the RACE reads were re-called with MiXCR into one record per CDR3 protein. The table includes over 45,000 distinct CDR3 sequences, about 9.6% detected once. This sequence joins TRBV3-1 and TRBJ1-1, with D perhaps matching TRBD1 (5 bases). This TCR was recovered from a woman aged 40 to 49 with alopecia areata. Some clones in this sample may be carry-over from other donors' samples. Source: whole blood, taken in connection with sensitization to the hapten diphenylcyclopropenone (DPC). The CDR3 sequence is CASSQEYGRASRGTEAFF. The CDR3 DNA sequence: TGTGCCAGCAGCCAAGAATATGGCAGGGCATCGAGGGGCACTGAAGCTTTCTTT. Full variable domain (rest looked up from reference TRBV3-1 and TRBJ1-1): DTAVSQTPKYLVTQMGNDKSIKCEQNLGHDTMYWYKQDSKKFLKIMFSYNNKELIINETVPNRFSPKSPDKAHLNLHINSLELGDSAVYFCASSQEYGRASRGTEAFFGQGTRLTVV.